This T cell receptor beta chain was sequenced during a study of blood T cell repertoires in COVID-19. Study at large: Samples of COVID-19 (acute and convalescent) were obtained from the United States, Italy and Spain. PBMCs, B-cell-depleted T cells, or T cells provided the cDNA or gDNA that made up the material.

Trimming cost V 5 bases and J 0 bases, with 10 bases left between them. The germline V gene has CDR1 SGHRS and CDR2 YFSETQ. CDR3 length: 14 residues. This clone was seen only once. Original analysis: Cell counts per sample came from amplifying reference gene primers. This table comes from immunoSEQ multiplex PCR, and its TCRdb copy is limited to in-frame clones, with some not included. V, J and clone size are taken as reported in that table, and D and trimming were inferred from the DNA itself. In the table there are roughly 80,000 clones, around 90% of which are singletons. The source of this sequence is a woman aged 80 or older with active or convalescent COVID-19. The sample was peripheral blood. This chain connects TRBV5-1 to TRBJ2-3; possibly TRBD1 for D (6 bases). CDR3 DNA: TGCGCCAGCAGACAGGGCAGTAGCACAGATACGCAGTATTTT. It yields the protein CASRQGSSTDTQYF.